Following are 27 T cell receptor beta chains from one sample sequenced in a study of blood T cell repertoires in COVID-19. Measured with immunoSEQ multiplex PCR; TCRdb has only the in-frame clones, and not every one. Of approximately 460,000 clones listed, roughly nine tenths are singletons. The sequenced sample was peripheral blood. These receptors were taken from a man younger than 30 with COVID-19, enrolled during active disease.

The CDR3 DNA follows: TGTGCCAGTAGGTCAGCGGGATTTTACAATGAGCAGTTCTTC. Its translation is CASRSAGFYNEQFF. J is TRBJ2-1 and V is TRBV19, with TRBD2 identical over 7 bases. CDR3 length equals 14 residues. J gave up 4 bases and V 6 bases, and 6 bases lay outside the gene matches. Germline V gene data show CDR1 as LNHDA and CDR2 as SQIVND (reference sequence).

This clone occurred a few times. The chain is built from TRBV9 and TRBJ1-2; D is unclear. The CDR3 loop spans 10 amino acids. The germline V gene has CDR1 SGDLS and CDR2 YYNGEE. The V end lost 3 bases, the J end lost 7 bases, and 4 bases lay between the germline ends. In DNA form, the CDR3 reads TGTGCCAGCAGCGGAGCTGGCTACACCTTC. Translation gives CASSGAGYTF.

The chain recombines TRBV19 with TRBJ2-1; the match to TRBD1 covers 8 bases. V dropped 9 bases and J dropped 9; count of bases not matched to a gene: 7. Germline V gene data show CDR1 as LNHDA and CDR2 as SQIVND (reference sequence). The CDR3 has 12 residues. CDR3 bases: TGTGCCAGCCGTACAGGGGGTCTTGAGCAGTTCTTC. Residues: CASRTGGLEQFF.

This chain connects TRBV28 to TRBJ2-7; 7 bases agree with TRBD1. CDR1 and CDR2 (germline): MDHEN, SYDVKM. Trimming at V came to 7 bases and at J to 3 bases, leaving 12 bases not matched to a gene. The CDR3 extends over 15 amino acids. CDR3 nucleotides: TGTGCCAGCACGCCCCTCGAGCAGGGGGACTACGAGCAGTACTTC. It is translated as CASTPLEQGDYEQYF.

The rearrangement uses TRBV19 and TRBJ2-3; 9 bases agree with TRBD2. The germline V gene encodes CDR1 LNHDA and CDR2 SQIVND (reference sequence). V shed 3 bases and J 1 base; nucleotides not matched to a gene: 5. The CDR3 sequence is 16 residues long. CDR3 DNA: TGTGCCAGTAGTATGATAGCGGGAGACGGCACAGATACGCAGTATTTT. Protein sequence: CASSMIAGDGTDTQYF.

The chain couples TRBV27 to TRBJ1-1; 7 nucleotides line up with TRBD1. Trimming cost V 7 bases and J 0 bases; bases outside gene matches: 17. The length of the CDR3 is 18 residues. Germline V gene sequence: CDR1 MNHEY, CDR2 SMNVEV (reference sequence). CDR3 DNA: TGTGCCAGCAAGTCGGAGGGGGCCTTGACCTTTATGAACACTGAAGCTTTCTTT. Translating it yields CASKSEGALTFMNTEAFF.

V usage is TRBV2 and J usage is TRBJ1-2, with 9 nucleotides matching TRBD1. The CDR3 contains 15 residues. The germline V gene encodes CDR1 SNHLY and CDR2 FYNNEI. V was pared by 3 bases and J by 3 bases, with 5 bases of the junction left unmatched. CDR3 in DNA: TGTGCCAGCAGTGACCCGGGACAGGGTTACTATGGCTACACCTTC. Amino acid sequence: CASSDPGQGYYGYTF.

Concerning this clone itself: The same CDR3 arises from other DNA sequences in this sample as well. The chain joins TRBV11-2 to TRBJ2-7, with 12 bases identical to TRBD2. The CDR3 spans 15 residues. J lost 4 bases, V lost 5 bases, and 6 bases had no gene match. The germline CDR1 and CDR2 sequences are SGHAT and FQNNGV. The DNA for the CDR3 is TGTGCCAGCAGCCTGGGACTAGCGGGTGGGTACGAGCAGTACTTC. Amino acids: CASSLGLAGGYEQYF.

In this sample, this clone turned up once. DNA of the CDR3: TGTGCCAGCAGCCCCCTTGAGACAGGGCCCACCGGGGAGCTGTTTTTT. Translating gives CASSPLETGPTGELFF. The gene calls are TRBV9 and TRBJ2-2; TRBD1 aligns across 7 bases. The V segment lost 4 bases and the J segment 4 bases; nucleotides outside the gene matches: 10. Germline V gives CDR1 SGDLS, CDR2 YYNGEE. This CDR3 contains 16 residues. Variable domain in full (rest from reference TRBV9 and TRBJ2-2): DSGVTQTPKHLITATGQRVTLRCSPRSGDLSVYWYQQSLDQGLQFLIQYYNGEERAKGNILERFSAQQFPDLHSELNLSSLELGDSALYFCASSPLETGPTGELFFGEGSRLTVL.

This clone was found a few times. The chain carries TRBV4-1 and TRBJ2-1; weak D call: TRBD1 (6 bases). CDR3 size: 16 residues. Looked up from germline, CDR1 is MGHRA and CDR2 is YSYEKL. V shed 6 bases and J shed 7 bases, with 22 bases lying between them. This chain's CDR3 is CASSPNTYREGNEQFF. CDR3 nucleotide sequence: TGCGCCAGCAGTCCCAATACATACAGGGAAGGGAATGAGCAGTTCTTC.

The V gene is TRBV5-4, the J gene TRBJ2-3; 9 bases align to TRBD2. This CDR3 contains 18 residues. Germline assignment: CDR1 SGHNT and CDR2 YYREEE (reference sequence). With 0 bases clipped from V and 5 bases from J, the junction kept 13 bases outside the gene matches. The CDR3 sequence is CASSLALGVSGRLDTQYF. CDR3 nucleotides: TGTGCCAGCAGCTTGGCTCTGGGGGTGAGCGGGAGGCTAGATACGCAGTATTTT.

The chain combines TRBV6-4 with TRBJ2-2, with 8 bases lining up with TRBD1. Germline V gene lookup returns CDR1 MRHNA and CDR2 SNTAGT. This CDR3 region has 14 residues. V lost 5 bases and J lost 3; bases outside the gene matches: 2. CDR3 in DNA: TGTGCCAGCAGTCACAGGGGGGACACCGGGGAGCTGTTTTTT. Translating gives CASSHRGDTGELFF.

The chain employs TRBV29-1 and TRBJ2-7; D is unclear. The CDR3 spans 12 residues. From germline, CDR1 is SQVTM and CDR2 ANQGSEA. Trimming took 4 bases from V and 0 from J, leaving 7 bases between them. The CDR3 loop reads CSVVVSSYEQYF. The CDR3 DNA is TGCAGCGTTGTAGTTAGCTCCTACGAGCAGTACTTC.

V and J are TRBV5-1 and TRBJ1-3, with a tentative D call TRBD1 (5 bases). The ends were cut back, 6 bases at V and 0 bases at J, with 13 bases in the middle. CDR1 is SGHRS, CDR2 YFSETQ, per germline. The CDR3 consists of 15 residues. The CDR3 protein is CASKSGANSGNTIYF. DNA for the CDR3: TGCGCCAGCAAAAGTGGGGCGAACTCTGGAAACACCATATATTTT.

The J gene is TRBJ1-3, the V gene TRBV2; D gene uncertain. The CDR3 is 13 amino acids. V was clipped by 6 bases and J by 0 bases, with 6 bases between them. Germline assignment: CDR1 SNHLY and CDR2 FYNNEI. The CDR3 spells CASRRDSGNTIYF. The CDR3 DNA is TGTGCCAGCAGGAGGGACTCTGGAAACACCATATATTTT.

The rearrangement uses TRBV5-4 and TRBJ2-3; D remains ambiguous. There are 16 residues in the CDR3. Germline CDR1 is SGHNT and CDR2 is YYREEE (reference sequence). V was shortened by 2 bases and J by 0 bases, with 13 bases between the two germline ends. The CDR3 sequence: CASSLKEYPSTDTQYF. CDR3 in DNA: TGTGCCAGCAGCTTAAAGGAGTACCCTAGCACAGATACGCAGTATTTT.

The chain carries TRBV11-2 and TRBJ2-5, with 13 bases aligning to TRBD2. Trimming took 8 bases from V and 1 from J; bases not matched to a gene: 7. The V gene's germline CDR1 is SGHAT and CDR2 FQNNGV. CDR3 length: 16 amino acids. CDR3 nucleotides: TGTGCCAGCCGACCGACTAGCGGGGGGCCCCAAGAGACCCAGTACTTC. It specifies CASRPTSGGPQETQYF. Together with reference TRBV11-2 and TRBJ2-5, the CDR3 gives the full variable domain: EAGVAQSPRYKIIEKRQSVAFWCNPISGHATLYWYQQILGQGPKLLIQFQNNGVVDDSQLPKDRFSAERLKGVDSTLKIQPAKLEDSAVYLCASRPTSGGPQETQYFGPGTRLLVL.

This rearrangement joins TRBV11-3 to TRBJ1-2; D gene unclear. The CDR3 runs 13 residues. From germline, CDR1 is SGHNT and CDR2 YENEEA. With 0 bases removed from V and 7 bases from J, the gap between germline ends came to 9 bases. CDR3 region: CASSLDETVGYTF. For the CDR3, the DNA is TGTGCCAGCAGCTTAGATGAAACGGTTGGCTACACCTTC.

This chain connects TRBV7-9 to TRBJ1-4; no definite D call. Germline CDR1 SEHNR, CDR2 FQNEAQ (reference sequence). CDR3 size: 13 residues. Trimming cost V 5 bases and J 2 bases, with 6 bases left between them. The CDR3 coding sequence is TGTGCCAGCAGCATCAGTACTAATGAAAAACTGTTTTTT. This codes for CASSISTNEKLFF.

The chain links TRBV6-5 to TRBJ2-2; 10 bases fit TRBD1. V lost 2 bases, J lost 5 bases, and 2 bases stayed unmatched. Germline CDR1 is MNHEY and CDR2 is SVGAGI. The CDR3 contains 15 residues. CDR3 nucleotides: TGTGCCAGCAGTTACGACAGGGGGCTAACCGGGGAGCTGTTTTTT. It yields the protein CASSYDRGLTGELFF.

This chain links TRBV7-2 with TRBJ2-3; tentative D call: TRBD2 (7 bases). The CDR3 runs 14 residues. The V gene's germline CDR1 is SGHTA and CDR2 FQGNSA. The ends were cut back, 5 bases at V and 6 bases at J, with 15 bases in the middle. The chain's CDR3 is CASSVTGGWDTQYF. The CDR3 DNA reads TGTGCCAGCAGCGTAACGGGGGGCTGGGATACGCAGTATTTT.

This CDR3 is CASSHRHRSYNEQFF. Here the CDR3 DNA reads TGTGCCAGCAGCCATAGACACCGCTCCTACAATGAGCAGTTCTTC. The chain uses TRBV3-1 (or the pseudogene TRBV3-2) and TRBJ2-1; D is unresolved. Per the germline V gene, CDR1 is LGHDT and CDR2 is YNNKEL (reference sequence). CDR3 length equals 15 residues. V lost 3 bases, J lost 0 bases, and 9 bases lay in between.

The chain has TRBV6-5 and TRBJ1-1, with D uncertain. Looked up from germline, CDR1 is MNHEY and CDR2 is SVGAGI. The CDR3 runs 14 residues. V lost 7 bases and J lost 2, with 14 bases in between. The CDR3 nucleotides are TGTGCCAGCACCACGGGTAACTCAAACACTGAAGCTTTCTTT. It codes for CASTTGNSNTEAFF.

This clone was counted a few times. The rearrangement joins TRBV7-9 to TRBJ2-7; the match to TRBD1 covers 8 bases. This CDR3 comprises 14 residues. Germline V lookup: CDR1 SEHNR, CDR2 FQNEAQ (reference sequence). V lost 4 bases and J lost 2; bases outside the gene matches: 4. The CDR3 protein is CASSSGTGPYEQYF. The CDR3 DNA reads TGTGCCAGCAGCTCCGGGACAGGCCCCTACGAGCAGTACTTC. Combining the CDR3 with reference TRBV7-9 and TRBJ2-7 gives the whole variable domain DTGVSQNPRHKITKRGQNVTFRCDPISEHNRLYWYRQTLGQGPEFLTYFQNEAQLEKSRLLSDRFSAERPKGSFSTLEIQRTEQGDSAMYLCASSSGTGPYEQYFGPGTRLTVT.

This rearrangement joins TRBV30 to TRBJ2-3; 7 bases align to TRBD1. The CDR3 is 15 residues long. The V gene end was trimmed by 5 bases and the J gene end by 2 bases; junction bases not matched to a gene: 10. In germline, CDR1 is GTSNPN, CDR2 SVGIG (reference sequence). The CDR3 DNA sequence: TGTGCCTGGTCCCCGACAGGGCCCCCCACAGATACGCAGTATTTT. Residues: CAWSPTGPPTDTQYF. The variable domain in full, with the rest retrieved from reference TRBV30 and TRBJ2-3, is SQTIHQWPATLVQPVGSPLSLECTVEGTSNPNLYWYRQAAGRGLQLLFYSVGIGQISSEVPQNLSASRPQDRQFILSSKKLLLSDSGFYLCAWSPTGPPTDTQYFGPGTRLTVL.

Here the CDR3 reads CASSEIRGGGLSEPGELFF. The CDR3 nucleotides are TGTGCCAGCAGTGAAATACGAGGGGGCGGACTTTCCGAGCCCGGGGAGCTGTTTTTT. The chain uses TRBV2 and TRBJ2-2; 7 positions match TRBD1. Per the germline V gene, CDR1 is SNHLY and CDR2 is FYNNEI. The trim removed 2 bases at V and 6 bases at J, leaving 18 bases unmatched. The CDR3 length is 19 residues.

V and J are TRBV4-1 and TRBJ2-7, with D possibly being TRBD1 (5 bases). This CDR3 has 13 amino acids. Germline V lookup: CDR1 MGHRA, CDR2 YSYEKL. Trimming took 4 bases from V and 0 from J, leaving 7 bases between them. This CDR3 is CASSPTGSYEQYF. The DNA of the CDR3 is TGCGCCAGCAGCCCCACAGGCTCCTACGAGCAGTACTTC.